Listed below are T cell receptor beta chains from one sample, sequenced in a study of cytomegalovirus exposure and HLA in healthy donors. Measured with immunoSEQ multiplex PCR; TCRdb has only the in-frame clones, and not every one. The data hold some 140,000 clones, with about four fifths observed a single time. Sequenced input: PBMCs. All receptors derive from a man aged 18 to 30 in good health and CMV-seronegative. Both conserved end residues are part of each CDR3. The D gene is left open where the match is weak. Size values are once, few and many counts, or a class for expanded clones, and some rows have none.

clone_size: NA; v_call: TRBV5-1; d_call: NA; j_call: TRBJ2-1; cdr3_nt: TGCGCCAGCAGCTTGGCGGCGGGCACGACGAATGAGCAGTTCTTC; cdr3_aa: CASSLAAGTTNEQFF
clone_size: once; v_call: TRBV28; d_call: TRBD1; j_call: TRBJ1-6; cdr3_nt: TGTGCCAGCATCCGGGACAGGGACAATTCACCCCTCCACTTT; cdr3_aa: CASIRDRDNSPLHF
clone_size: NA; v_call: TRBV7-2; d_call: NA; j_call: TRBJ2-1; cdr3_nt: TGTGCCAGCACTCCCGAGTCTAGCTCCTACAATGAGCAGTTCTTC; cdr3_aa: CASTPESSSYNEQFF
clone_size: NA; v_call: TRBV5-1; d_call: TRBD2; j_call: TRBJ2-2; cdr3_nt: TGCGCCAGCAGCTCGGGAGGGTCACCCGGGGAGCTGTTTTTT; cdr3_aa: CASSSGGSPGELFF
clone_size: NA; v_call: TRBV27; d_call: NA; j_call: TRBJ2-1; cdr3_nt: TGTGCCAGCAGTTTATCCAGACAGAACAATGAGCAGTTCTTC; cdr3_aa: CASSLSRQNNEQFF
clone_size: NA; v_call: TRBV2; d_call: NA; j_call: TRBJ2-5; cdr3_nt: TGTGCCAGCACCAGGACAGGGAGGGTTGAGACCCAGTACTTC; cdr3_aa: CASTRTGRVETQYF
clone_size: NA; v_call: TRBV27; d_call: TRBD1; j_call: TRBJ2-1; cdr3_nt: TGTGCCAGCAACATAATTGGGGGACAGGGTCCTAATGAGCAGTTCTTC; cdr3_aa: CASNIIGGQGPNEQFF
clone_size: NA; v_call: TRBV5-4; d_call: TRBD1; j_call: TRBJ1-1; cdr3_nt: TGTGCCAGCAGGGGGACAGACGACACTGAAGCTTTCTTT; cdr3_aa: CASRGTDDTEAFF
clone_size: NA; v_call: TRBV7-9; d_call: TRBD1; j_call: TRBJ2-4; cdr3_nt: TGTGCCAGCAGTCCTTCCCCGGACAGGGGTAAAAACATTCAGTACTTC; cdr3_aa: CASSPSPDRGKNIQYF
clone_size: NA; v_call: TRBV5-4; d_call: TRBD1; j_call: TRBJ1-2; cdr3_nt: TGTGCCAGCAGCGAACAGGGGGCGCGGGGCTACACCTTC; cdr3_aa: CASSEQGARGYTF
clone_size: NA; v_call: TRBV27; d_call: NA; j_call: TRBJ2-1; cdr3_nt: TGTGCCAGCAGGGGGGGGCCTAACAATGAGCAGTTCTTC; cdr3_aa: CASRGGPNNEQFF
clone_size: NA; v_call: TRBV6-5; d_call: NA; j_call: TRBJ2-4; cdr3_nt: TGTGCCAGCAGTTACTCGAATAACGCCAAAAACAGTCAGTACTTC; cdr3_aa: CASSYSNNAKNSQYF
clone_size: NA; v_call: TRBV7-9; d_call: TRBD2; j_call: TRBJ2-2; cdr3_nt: TGTGCCAGCAGCCCACAACGCGCCGGGGGGGCTTTTGCCGGGGAGCTGTTTTTT; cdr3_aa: CASSPQRAGGAFAGELFF
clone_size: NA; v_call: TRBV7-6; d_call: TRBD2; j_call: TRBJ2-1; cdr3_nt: TGTGCCAGCAGCTTAGTTGTCGGGGGGTACAATGAGCAGTTCTTC; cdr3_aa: CASSLVVGGYNEQFF
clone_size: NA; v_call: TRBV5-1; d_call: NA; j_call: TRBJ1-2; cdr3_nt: TGCGCCAGCAGCTTGAACAGGAACTATGGCTACACCTTC; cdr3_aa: CASSLNRNYGYTF
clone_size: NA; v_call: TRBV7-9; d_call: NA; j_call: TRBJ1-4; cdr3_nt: TGTGCCAGCAGCTTAGATAGCGTAAAACTGTTTTTT; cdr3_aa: CASSLDSVKLFF
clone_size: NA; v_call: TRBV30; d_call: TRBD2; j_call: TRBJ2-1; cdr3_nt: TGTGCCTGGAGATCGCGGGGGAACTACAATGAGCAGTTCTTC; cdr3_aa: CAWRSRGNYNEQFF
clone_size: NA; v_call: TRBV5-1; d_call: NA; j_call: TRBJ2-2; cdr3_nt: TGCGCCAGCAGCCCCGGTATCAACACCGGGGAGCTGTTTTTT; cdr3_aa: CASSPGINTGELFF
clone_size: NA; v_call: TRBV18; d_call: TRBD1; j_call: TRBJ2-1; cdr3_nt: TGTGCCAGCTCACCCGGGACAGGGCGAAGTGAGCAGTTCTTC; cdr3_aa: CASSPGTGRSEQFF
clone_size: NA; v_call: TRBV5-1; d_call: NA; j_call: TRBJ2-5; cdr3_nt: TGCGCCAGCAGCTCCAAGGACATTTCCCGCCAGAGTGGCCAGTACTTC; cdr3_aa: CASSSKDISRQSGQYF
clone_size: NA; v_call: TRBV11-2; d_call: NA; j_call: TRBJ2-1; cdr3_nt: TGTGCCAGCACCCCGGGGAGAGGTAGGGAGCAGTTCTTC; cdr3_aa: CASTPGRGREQFF
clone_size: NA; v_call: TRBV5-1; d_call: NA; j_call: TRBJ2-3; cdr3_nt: TGCGCCAGCAGCTCCCAGGGCGGAGATACGCAGTATTTT; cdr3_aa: CASSSQGGDTQYF
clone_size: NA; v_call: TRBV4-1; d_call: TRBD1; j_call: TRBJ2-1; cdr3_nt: TGCGCCAGCAGCCAACAACCCGGACAGGACAATGAGCAGTTCTTC; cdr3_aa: CASSQQPGQDNEQFF
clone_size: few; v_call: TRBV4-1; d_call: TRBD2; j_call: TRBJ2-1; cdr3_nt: TGCGCCAGCGGGCGCTTAGCGGGGGGGCCGGAGCAGTTCTTC; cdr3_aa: CASGRLAGGPEQFF
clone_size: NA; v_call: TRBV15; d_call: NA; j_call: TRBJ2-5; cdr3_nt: TGTGCCACCAGCAGAGAGGGATGGTCGGGGCAAGAGACCCAGTACTTC; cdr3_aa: CATSREGWSGQETQYF
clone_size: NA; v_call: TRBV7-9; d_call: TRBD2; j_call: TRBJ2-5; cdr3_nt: TGTGCCAGCAGCTTGGGCGGGGGTAGGGGAGAGACCCAGTACTTC; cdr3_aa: CASSLGGGRGETQYF
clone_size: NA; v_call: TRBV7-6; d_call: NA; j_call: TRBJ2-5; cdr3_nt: TGTGCCAGCAGCTTATACAGGGAGAGAGAGACCCAGTACTTC; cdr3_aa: CASSLYRERETQYF
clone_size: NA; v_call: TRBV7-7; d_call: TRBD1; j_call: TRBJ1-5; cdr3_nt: TGTGCCAGCAGCTACGAGGACAGGATACCCAATCAGCCCCAGCATTTT; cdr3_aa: CASSYEDRIPNQPQHF